This TCR beta chain stems from a study of molecular identifiers for immune sequencing clone quantification. The CDR3 loop spans 16 amino acids. The junction had 5 bases not matched to a gene; V was cut back by 2 bases and J by 1 base. Germline V gene sequence: CDR1 SGHDT, CDR2 YYEEEE. This clonotype was counted ten times or more. Antigen: not known. Preparation methods for the bulk TCR libraries were those previously described, with listed TCR primers. TCRdb re-called the PCR reads through MiXCR, storing one row per CDR3 protein. The sample has roughly 320,000 distinct CDR3 sequences, 20% to 25% seen once; the top ten hold over 0.7%. Libraries of naive CD8 cells were prepared from around 18,000 to 910,000 sorted cells using 10%, 30% or 50% RNA. Sorting defined naive CD8 T cells as CD8+CD4-CCR7+CD45RA+. Study-wide results and limits: In naive cells, clones above 20 RNA copies held under 1% of molecules, whereas in effector cells they held over 97%.

The sample taken for sequencing was naive CD8+ T cells from blood, with Jurkat cell RNA spiked in. Specified subset: FACS-sorted CD8+CD4-CCR7+CD45RA+ naive T cells. The source of this sequence is a human donor in good health. Some libraries in this study had Jurkat cell RNA spiked in. The V gene is TRBV5-6, the J gene TRBJ2-7; the match to TRBD2 covers 11 bases. CDR3 amino acids: CASSFTSGGESYEQYF. The CDR3, as DNA: TGTGCCAGCAGCTTCACTAGCGGGGGAGAGTCCTACGAGCAGTACTTC.